This T cell receptor (beta chain) came from a study of cytomegalovirus exposure and HLA in healthy donors. Study background: HLA-typed donors were the source of approximately 88 million unique TCRs held in an early data release.

This clone has more than one count but fewer than ten. Its target is unknown. Each donor was healthy, and each was a bone marrow donor. Study-wide points: It was assumed in the presence/absence analyses that sequencing depth was roughly uniform across donors. Likely technical artifact: a cluster of highly shared sequence variants.

Germline assignment: CDR1 SGHDN and CDR2 FVKESK. V lost 0 bases and J lost 12, with 11 bases in between. The CDR3 length is 13 residues. The PCR had 60 Vbeta and 13 Jbeta primers. Sequencing used immunoSEQ multiplex PCR; TCRdb keeps in-frame clones, though not all of them. The table has 84,000 or so clones, 77% seen once. The genes are TRBV14 and TRBJ1-4; the D gene is possibly TRBD1 (5 bases). Sequencing input: PBMCs. The clonotype originates from a boy aged 5-17 years in good health and CMV-seronegative. CDR3 sequence: CASSQDRARELFF. The CDR3 DNA reads TGTGCCAGCAGCCAAGATCGGGCCAGGGAACTGTTTTTT.